This TCR beta chain was sequenced in a study of blood T cell repertoires in COVID-19. Study-wide context: Specimens from acute and convalescent COVID-19 originated in the United States, Italy and Spain. PBMCs, B-cell-depleted T cells, or T cells were the source of the cDNA or gDNA that made up the material.

Study processing details: Using reference gene primer amplification, nucleated cell counts were estimated. Measured with immunoSEQ multiplex PCR; TCRdb has only the in-frame clones, and not every one. That table is the source of V, J and clone size, and D and trimming were worked out from the DNA. This table has 210,000 or so clones, about 83% appearing once. This TCR derives from a woman between 65 and 79 years old with active or convalescent COVID-19. Source material: peripheral blood.

The CDR3 sequence: CASSDRGSRDIQYF. Here the CDR3 DNA reads TGTGCCAGCAGTGACAGGGGTAGTAGGGACATTCAGTACTTC. The J gene is TRBJ2-4, the V gene TRBV6-1; a weak D match, TRBD1 (6 bases). The V end lost 3 bases, the J end lost 8 bases, and 14 bases lay between the germline ends. Germline lookup yields CDR1 MNHNS and CDR2 SASEGT. The CDR3 consists of 14 residues.